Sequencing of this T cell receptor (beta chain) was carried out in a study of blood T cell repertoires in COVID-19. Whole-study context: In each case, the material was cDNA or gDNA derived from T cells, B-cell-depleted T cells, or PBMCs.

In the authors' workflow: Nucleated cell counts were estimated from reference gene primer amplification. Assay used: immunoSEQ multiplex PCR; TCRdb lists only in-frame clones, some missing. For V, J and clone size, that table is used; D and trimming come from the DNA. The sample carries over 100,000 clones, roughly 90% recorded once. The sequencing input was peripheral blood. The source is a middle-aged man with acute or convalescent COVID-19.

CDR3 coding DNA: TGTGCCAGCAGTTCGACAGGGTTTGATGGCTACACCTTC. Its translation is CASSSTGFDGYTF. The gene calls are TRBV27 and TRBJ1-2, with 7 bases matching TRBD1. The J segment lost 6 bases and the V segment lost 4 bases, leaving 5 bases of the junction unmatched. Germline V gene lookup returns CDR1 MNHEY and CDR2 SMNVEV (reference sequence). This CDR3 contains 13 residues.